This TCR beta chain stems from a study of cytomegalovirus exposure and HLA in healthy donors. PCR involved 60 Vbeta and 13 Jbeta primers. TCRdb keeps only in-frame clones here, not all; method: immunoSEQ multiplex PCR. The sample totals tens of thousands of clones. This CDR3 comprises 17 residues. Germline V CDR1 and CDR2: GTSNPN, SVGIG (reference sequence). V lost 2 bases, J lost 7 bases, and 13 bases stayed unmatched. The chain combines TRBV30 with TRBJ2-1; 11 nucleotides align to TRBD1. Input material: PBMCs. This TCR was recovered from a male donor in good health and CMV-seronegative. The CDR3 is CAWSPGPGQGADNEQFF. In DNA form, the CDR3 reads TGTGCCTGGAGTCCCGGACCTGGACAGGGGGCAGATAATGAGCAGTTCTTC.